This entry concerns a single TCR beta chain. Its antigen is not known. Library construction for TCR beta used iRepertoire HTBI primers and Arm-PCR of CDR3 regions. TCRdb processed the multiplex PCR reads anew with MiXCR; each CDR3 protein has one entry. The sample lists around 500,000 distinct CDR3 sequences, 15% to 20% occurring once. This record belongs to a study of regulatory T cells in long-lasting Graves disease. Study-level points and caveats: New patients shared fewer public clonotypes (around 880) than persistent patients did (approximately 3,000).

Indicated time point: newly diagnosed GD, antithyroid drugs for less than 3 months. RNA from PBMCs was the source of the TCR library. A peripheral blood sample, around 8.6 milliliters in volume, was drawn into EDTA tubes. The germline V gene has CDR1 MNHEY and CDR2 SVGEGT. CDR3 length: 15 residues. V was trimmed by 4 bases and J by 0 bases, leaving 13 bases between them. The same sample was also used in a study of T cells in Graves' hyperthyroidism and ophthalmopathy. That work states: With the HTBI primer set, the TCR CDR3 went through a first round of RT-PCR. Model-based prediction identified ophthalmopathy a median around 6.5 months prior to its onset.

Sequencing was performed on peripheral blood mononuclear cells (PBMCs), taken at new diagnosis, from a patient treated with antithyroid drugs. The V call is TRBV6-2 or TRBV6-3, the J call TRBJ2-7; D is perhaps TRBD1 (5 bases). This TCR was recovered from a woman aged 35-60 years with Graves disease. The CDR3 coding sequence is TGTGCCAGCAGTTGGGGCCCGCGCGCCTCCTACGAGCAGTACTTC. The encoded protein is CASSWGPRASYEQYF.